These 21 T cell receptor beta chains were all obtained from the same sample, sequenced in a study of T cell responses to AZD1222 COVID-19 vaccine. Repertoires were generated with immunoSEQ multiplex PCR, while TCRdb's copy carries only in-frame clones and drops some. This repertoire shows approximately 100,000 clones, roughly 91% found once; its top ten account for 4.5% to 5%. The input for sequencing was peripheral blood, taken 28 days after the second AZD1222 dose. Receptors were obtained from an adult who received the AZD1222 COVID-19 vaccine.

CDR3 nucleotide sequence: TGTGCCAGCAGCTTAGTGGGACACGGCTACACCTTC. Translated, it gives CASSLVGHGYTF. The chain combines TRBV11-2 with TRBJ1-2; TRBD1 is a possible D gene (6 bases). Germline V gene sequence: CDR1 SGHAT, CDR2 FQNNGV. This CDR3 spans 12 amino acids. The ends were cut back, 1 base at V and 8 bases at J, with 8 bases in the middle.

V gene TRBV3-1 (or the pseudogene TRBV3-2) combines with J gene TRBJ1-1; D is unclear. Germline loops: CDR1 LGHDT, CDR2 YNNKEL (reference sequence). The CDR3 is made up of 15 amino acids. V shed 4 bases and J shed 1 base, with 13 bases lying between them. CDR3 protein: CASSRNGQTNTEAFF. CDR3 DNA: TGTGCCAGCAGCCGGAATGGGCAGACGAACACTGAAGCTTTCTTT.

This clone was observed once. V gene TRBV18 combines with J gene TRBJ2-5; 10 bases match TRBD1. Germline V gene sequence: CDR1 KGHSH, CDR2 LQKENI. V was pared by 3 bases and J by 5 bases, with 3 bases of the junction left unmatched. The CDR3 loop spans 14 amino acids. The CDR3 DNA follows: TGTGCCAGCTCACCGGGACAGGGGTTCGAGACCCAGTACTTC. This sequence encodes CASSPGQGFETQYF.

This clone was seen only once. This chain uses TRBV7-9 with TRBJ2-1, with D perhaps matching TRBD2 (7 bases). Germline lookup yields CDR1 SEHNR and CDR2 FQNEAQ (reference sequence). CDR3 length: 14 residues. V gave up 5 bases and J gave up 10 bases, with 18 bases separating them. Written as DNA, the CDR3 is TGTGCCAGCAGCCCCTATGGGGGGGCGGGGGAGCAGTTCTTC. Amino acids: CASSPYGGAGEQFF.

The V and J genes are TRBV18 and TRBJ1-6; tentatively, D is TRBD1 (6 bases). V was pared by 3 bases and J by 7 bases, with 13 bases between. The CDR3 loop spans 15 amino acids. Germline V gives CDR1 KGHSH, CDR2 LQKENI. The CDR3 region has the DNA TGTGCCAGCTCACCGAGCACAGGGCGGAATTCACCCCTCCACTTT. Translating it yields CASSPSTGRNSPLHF.

V usage is TRBV18 and J usage is TRBJ2-1; 15 bases align to TRBD2. This CDR3 has 18 residues. The V gene's germline CDR1 is KGHSH and CDR2 LQKENI. The V gene end was trimmed by 8 bases and the J gene end by 2 bases; junction bases not matched to a gene: 10. CDR3 nucleotides: TGTGCCAGCGGCAAGGGGACTAGCGGGGGGTGGACCTACAATGAGCAGTTCTTC. Translation: CASGKGTSGGWTYNEQFF. Using reference TRBV18 and TRBJ2-1 for the parts outside the CDR3, the full variable domain is NAGVMQNPRHLVRRRGQEARLRCSPMKGHSHVYWYRQLPEEGLKFMVYLQKENIIDESGMPKERFSAEFPKEGPSILRIQQVVRGDSAAYFCASGKGTSGGWTYNEQFFGPGTRLTVL.

This chain uses TRBV12-3 or TRBV12-4 with TRBJ1-1; TRBD1 aligns across 7 bases. The J segment lost 3 bases and the V segment lost 7 bases, leaving 5 bases of the junction unmatched. The CDR3 loop spans 13 amino acids. CDR3 DNA: TGTGCCAGCACTCTGACAGGGTACACTGAAGCTTTCTTT. Its translation: CASTLTGYTEAFF.

This chain links TRBV5-4 with TRBJ2-3; TRBD2 aligns across 11 bases. The CDR3 spans 16 residues. From germline, CDR1 is SGHNT and CDR2 YYREEE (reference sequence). Losses at the gene ends were 4 bases for V and 2 bases for J; bases not matched to a gene: 6. In DNA, the CDR3 is TGTGCCAGCAGCCAACGACTAGCGGGGTCCACAGATACGCAGTATTTT. It translates to CASSQRLAGSTDTQYF.

The chain employs TRBV11-2 and TRBJ1-2, with 11 nucleotides matching TRBD1. J was trimmed by 3 bases and V by 5 bases; bases with no gene match: 8. The CDR3 extends over 16 amino acids. Germline-derived CDR1 and CDR2 are SGHAT and FQNNGV. The CDR3 region is CASSRWTGGADYGYTF. The CDR3 DNA reads TGTGCCAGCAGCCGATGGACAGGGGGCGCGGACTATGGCTACACCTTC.

The chain combines TRBV18 with TRBJ2-1, with TRBD1 matching 12 bases. Germline V CDR1 and CDR2: KGHSH, LQKENI. The V and J ends lost 3 bases and 7 bases, in that order; junction bases with no gene match: 4. The CDR3 is 15 amino acids. In nucleotides, the CDR3 is TGTGCCAGCTCACCGGGACAGGGGGCTTGGAATGAGCAGTTCTTC. Translating gives CASSPGQGAWNEQFF.

This clone was counted between two and nine times. The genes are TRBV7-6 and TRBJ1-2; no firm D call. The V and J ends lost 5 bases and 5 bases respectively, with 18 bases between them. CDR1 is SGHVS and CDR2 is FNYEAQ in the germline V gene. The CDR3 runs to 15 residues. CDR3 nucleotide sequence: TGTGCCAGCAGCCCCCTAGCTGACGGCCGGTATGGCTACACCTTC. Its protein is CASSPLADGRYGYTF.

V and J are TRBV4-1 and TRBJ1-3, with 8 bases aligning to TRBD1. CDR1 is MGHRA, CDR2 YSYEKL, per germline. J lost 2 bases, V lost 1 base, and 4 bases had no gene match. CDR3 length: 16 amino acids. Here the CDR3 reads CASSQGETGAGNTIYF. The CDR3 DNA sequence: TGCGCCAGCAGCCAAGGGGAGACAGGGGCTGGAAACACCATATATTTT.

The chain combines TRBV11-2 with TRBJ1-5; 10 bases fit TRBD1. This CDR3 contains 15 residues. The V gene's germline CDR1 is SGHAT and CDR2 FQNNGV. The trim removed 3 bases at V and 7 bases at J, leaving 6 bases unmatched. CDR3 residues: CASSLTGGRGQPQHF. The DNA for the CDR3 is TGTGCCAGCAGCTTGACAGGGGGCCGGGGCCAGCCCCAGCATTTT.

This clone is medium-sized. The CDR3 protein is CSVGQEYGYTF. Written as DNA, the CDR3 is TGCAGCGTTGGACAGGAGTATGGCTACACCTTC. The rearrangement uses TRBV29-1 and TRBJ1-2; a weak D match, TRBD1 (6 bases). The length of the CDR3 is 11 residues. Trimming took off 4 bases at V and 5 bases at J, with 8 bases between the two ends. CDR1 SQVTM and CDR2 ANQGSEA come from the germline V gene. Supplemented by reference TRBV29-1 and TRBJ1-2, the full variable domain reads SAVISQKPSRDICQRGTSLTIQCQVDSQVTMMFWYRQQPGQSLTLIATANQGSEATYESGFVIDKFPISRPNLTFSTLTVSNMSPEDSSIYLCSVGQEYGYTFGSGTRLTVV.

Sample share makes this clone medium-sized. The chain employs TRBV29-1 and TRBJ1-1; TRBD1 aligns across 9 bases. The germline V gene has CDR1 SQVTM and CDR2 ANQGSEA. This CDR3 has 16 residues. With V trimmed by 4 bases and J by 0 bases, 9 bases remained unmatched. The CDR3 sequence is CSVANVGQGLNTEAFF. In DNA form, the CDR3 reads TGCAGCGTTGCGAACGTGGGACAGGGTTTGAACACTGAAGCTTTCTTT. The full variable domain, with the rest looked up from reference TRBV29-1 and TRBJ1-1, is SAVISQKPSRDICQRGTSLTIQCQVDSQVTMMFWYRQQPGQSLTLIATANQGSEATYESGFVIDKFPISRPNLTFSTLTVSNMSPEDSSIYLCSVANVGQGLNTEAFFGQGTRLTVV.

The V and J genes are TRBV13 and TRBJ2-5, with D perhaps given as TRBD1 or TRBD2 (5 bases each). The CDR3 runs 18 residues. With 5 bases removed from V and 2 bases from J, the gap between germline ends came to 24 bases. The V gene's germline CDR1 is PRHDT and CDR2 FYEKMQ (reference sequence). The CDR3 protein is CASSPRPGTGMSQETQYF. The CDR3 DNA reads as TGTGCCAGCAGCCCCCGCCCGGGGACGGGTATGTCTCAAGAGACCCAGTACTTC.

The chain recombines TRBV2 with TRBJ2-5, with 8 positions matching TRBD1. Germline CDR1 SNHLY, CDR2 FYNNEI. The J segment lost 4 bases and the V segment lost 6 bases, leaving 4 bases of the junction unmatched. This CDR3 contains 13 residues. The CDR3 coding sequence is TGTGCCAGCAGACGGACAGGGATAGAGACCCAGTACTTC. Translated: CASRRTGIETQYF.

The chain uses TRBV6-5 and TRBJ2-3, with unresolved D. From germline, CDR1 is MNHEY and CDR2 SVGAGI. This CDR3 is 14 amino acids long. Trimming removed 5 bases at V and 6 bases at J, with 15 bases between. CDR3 sequence: CASSPGRVFDTQYF. The CDR3 bases are TGTGCCAGCAGTCCAGGAAGGGTTTTCGATACGCAGTATTTT.

The rearrangement uses TRBV10-1 and TRBJ2-5; 9 bases map to TRBD2. This CDR3 has 15 amino acids. CDR1 WNHNN and CDR2 SYGVQD come from the germline V gene (reference sequence). Unmatched junction bases numbered 6, after V lost 2 bases and J lost 5 bases. The CDR3 is CASSEASGGLETQYF. CDR3 nucleotides: TGCGCCAGCAGTGAGGCGAGCGGGGGGCTGGAGACCCAGTACTTC.

The chain combines TRBV6-5 with TRBJ2-7; a possible D gene is TRBD2 (6 bases). Per the germline V gene, CDR1 is MNHEY and CDR2 is SVGAGI. The CDR3 has 14 amino acids. V was trimmed by 6 bases and J by 0 bases, leaving 12 bases between them. CDR3 region: CASRNRGSSYEQYF. In DNA, the CDR3 is TGTGCCAGCAGGAACCGGGGGAGCTCCTACGAGCAGTACTTC.

V and J are TRBV6-5 and TRBJ1-5; 7 bases are a match to TRBD1. The CDR3 consists of 15 residues. Germline CDR1 MNHEY, CDR2 SVGAGI. The V and J ends lost 4 bases and 4 bases, in that order; junction bases with no gene match: 7. CDR3 sequence reads: CASSLTGTANQPQHF. CDR3 nucleotides: TGTGCCAGCAGTTTGACCGGGACAGCGAATCAGCCCCAGCATTTT.